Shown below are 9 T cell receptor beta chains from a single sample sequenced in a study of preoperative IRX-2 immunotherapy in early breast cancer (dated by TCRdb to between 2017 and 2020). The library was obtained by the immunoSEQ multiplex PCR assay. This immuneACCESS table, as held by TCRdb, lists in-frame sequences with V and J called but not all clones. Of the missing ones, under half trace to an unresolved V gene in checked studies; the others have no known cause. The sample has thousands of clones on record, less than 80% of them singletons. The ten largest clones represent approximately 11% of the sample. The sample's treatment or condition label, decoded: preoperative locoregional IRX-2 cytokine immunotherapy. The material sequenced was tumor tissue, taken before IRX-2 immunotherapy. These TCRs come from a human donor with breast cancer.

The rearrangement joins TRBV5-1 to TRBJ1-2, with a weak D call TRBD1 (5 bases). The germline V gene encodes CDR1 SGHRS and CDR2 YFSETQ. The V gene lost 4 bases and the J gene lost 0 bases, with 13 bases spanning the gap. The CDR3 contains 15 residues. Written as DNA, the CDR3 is TGCGCCAGCAGCCGGGACGGAACGCCTAACTATGGCTACACCTTC. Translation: CASSRDGTPNYGYTF.

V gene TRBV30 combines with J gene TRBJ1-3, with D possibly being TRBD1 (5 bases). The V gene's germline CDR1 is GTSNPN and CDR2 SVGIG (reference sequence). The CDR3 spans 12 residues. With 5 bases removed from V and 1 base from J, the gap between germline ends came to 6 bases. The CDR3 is CAWQGSGNTIYF. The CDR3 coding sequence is TGTGCCTGGCAGGGATCTGGAAACACCATATATTTT.

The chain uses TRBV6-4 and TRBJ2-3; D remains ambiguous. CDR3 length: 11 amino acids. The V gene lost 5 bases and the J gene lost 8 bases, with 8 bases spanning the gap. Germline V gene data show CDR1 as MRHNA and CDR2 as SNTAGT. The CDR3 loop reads CASSSRVTQYF. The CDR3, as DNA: TGTGCCAGCAGTTCTAGAGTTACGCAGTATTTT.

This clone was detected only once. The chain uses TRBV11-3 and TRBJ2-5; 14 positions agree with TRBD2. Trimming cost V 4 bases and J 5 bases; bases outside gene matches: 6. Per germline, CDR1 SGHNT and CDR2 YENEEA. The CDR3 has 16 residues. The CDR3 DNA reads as TGTGCCAGCAGCTCGGGGACTAGCGGGAGATGGGAGACCCAGTACTTC. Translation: CASSSGTSGRWETQYF.

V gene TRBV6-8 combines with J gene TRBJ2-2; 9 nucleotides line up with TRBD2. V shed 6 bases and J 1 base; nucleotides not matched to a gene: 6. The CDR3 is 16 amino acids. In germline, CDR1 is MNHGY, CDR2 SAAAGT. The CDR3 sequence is CASSLSGSGNTGELFF. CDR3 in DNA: TGTGCCAGCAGCCTTAGCGGGAGCGGGAACACCGGGGAGCTGTTTTTT.

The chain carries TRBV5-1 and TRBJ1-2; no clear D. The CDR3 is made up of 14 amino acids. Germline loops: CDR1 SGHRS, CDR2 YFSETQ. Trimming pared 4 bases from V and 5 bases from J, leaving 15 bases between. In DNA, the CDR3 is TGCGCCAGCAGCCCGGACCCGCAGGCTTATGGCTACACCTTC. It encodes CASSPDPQAYGYTF. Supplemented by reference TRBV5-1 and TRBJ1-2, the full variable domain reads KAGVTQTPRYLIKTRGQQVTLSCSPISGHRSVSWYQQTPGQGLQFLFEYFSETQRNKGNFPGRFSGRQFSNSRSEMNVSTLELGDSALYLCASSPDPQAYGYTFGSGTRLTVV.

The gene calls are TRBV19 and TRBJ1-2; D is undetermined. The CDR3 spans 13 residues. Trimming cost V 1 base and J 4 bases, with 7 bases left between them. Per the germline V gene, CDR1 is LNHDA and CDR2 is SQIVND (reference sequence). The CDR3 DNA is TGTGCCAGTAGTATAGGACGGAGCTATGGCTACACCTTC. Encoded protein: CASSIGRSYGYTF. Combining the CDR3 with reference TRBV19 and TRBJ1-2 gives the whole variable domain DGGITQSPKYLFRKEGQNVTLSCEQNLNHDAMYWYRQDPGQGLRLIYYSQIVNDFQKGDIAEGYSVSREKKESFPLTVTSAQKNPTAFYLCASSIGRSYGYTFGSGTRLTVV.

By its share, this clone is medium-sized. The CDR3: CASSMRGQGYEQYF. The CDR3 coding sequence is TGTGCCAGTAGTATGCGGGGACAGGGCTACGAGCAGTACTTC. The rearrangement links TRBV19 to TRBJ2-7, with 9 bases matching TRBD1. Germline CDR1 and CDR2: LNHDA and SQIVND (reference sequence). Trimming at V came to 3 bases and at J to 3 bases, leaving 3 bases not matched to a gene. This CDR3 has 14 residues.

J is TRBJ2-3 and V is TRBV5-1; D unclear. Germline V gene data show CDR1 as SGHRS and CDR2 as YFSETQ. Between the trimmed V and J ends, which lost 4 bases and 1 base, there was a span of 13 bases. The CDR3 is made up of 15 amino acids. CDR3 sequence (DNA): TGCGCCAGCAGCGAAGAGGCCCAGGGCACAGATACGCAGTATTTT. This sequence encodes CASSEEAQGTDTQYF.